This TCR beta chain appears in the sequencing data of a study of blood T cell repertoires in COVID-19. Cohort 3 donors were reported recovered after two negative PCRs, clearance, or symptom resolution. Authors' analysis steps: The assay estimated nucleated cells by amplifying reference gene primers. The table came from immunoSEQ multiplex PCR; TCRdb's copy has only in-frame clones and leaves some out. Clonal size and the V and J genes are those of that table, whereas D and trimming came from the DNA. The table has 220,000 or so clones, 70% to 85% seen once. The clonotype comes from a woman aged 55-70 years who had recovered from COVID-19. Sequencing was done on a sample of PBMCs or T cells enriched from blood (not recorded which).

DNA for the CDR3: TGTGCCAGCAGCCCCACGAGGGTCAGCGTCACCGGGGAGCTGTTTTTT. Protein: CASSPTRVSVTGELFF. V and J are TRBV7-2 and TRBJ2-2; TRBD2 is a possible D gene (5 bases). V was cut by 5 bases and J by 4 bases, with 17 bases left in between. CDR1 is SGHTA and CDR2 is FQGNSA in the germline V gene. This CDR3 contains 16 residues.